This TCR beta chain was captured by sequencing in a study of T cell repertoires in urothelial bladder cancer. Overall study: Of 12 resected lesions, a few were cT2 or greater.

Study findings and constraints: In carcinoma specimens, a single clone made up to about 15% of infiltrating lymphocytes. Urothelial carcinoma specimens: median roughly 5,000 T cells versus 25,872 in benign. Median infiltrating lymphocyte percentage was 1.5% to 2.5% in carcinoma specimens.

This CDR3 is built from 16 residues. Germline CDR1 is KGHSH and CDR2 is LQKENI. The V and J ends lost 0 bases and 0 bases respectively, with 9 bases between them. Only in-frame clones appear in the TCRdb table, and some are missing; sequencing was by immunoSEQ multiplex PCR. The sample consists of 5,000 to 6,500 clones, around 75% of them appearing once. Comments on this clone: The target antigen is unknown.

The clonotype comes from a human donor with urothelial carcinoma. Sequencing used tumor-infiltrating cells from bladder cancer. The V and J genes are TRBV18 and TRBJ1-3; unclear D gene. CDR3 DNA sequence: TGTGCCAGCTCACCACCCACACCGGGCTCTGGAAACACCATATATTTT. The encoded protein is CASSPPTPGSGNTIYF.